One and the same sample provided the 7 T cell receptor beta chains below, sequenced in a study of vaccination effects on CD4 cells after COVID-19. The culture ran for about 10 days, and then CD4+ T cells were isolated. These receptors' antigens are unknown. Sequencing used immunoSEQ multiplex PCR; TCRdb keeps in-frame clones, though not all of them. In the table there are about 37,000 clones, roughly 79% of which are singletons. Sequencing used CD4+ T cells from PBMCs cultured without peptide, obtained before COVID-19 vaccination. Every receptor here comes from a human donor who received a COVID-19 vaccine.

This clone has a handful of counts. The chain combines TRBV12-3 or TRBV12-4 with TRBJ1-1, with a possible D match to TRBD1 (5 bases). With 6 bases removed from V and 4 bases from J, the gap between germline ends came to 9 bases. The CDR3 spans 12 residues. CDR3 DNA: TGTGCCAGCAGGGGACCAGCCACTGAAGCTTTCTTT. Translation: CASRGPATEAFF.

The DNA for the CDR3 is TGTGCCACCAGCAGAGACAGTCAGCCCCAGCATTTT. It is translated as CATSRDSQPQHF. The chain recombines TRBV15 with TRBJ1-5; D gene unclear. The CDR3 runs 12 residues. The germline V gene encodes CDR1 LNHNV and CDR2 YYDKDF (reference sequence). The V gene lost 0 bases and the J gene lost 6 bases, with 3 bases spanning the gap. Full variable domain (missing parts from reference TRBV15 and TRBJ1-5): DAMVIQNPRYQVTQFGKPVTLSCSQTLNHNVMYWYQQKSSQAPKLLFHYYDKDFNNEADTPDNFQSRRPNTSFCFLDIRSPGLGDTAMYLCATSRDSQPQHFGDGTRLSIL.

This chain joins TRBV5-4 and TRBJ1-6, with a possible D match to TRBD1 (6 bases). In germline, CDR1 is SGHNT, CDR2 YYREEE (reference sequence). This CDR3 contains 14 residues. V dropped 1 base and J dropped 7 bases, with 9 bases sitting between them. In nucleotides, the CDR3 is TGTGCCAGCAGCTTGAGGCAGGGGAATTCACCCCTCCACTTT. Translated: CASSLRQGNSPLHF.

DNA of the CDR3: TGTGCCAGCAGGTCTGCTTGGGCTGAGGGCACTGAAGCTTTCTTT. It translates to CASRSAWAEGTEAFF. J is TRBJ1-1 and V is TRBV3-1 (or the pseudogene TRBV3-2); D unresolved. Per the germline V gene, CDR1 is LGHDT and CDR2 is YNNKEL (reference sequence). V was pared by 6 bases and J by 4 bases, with 18 bases between. The CDR3 length is 15 residues.

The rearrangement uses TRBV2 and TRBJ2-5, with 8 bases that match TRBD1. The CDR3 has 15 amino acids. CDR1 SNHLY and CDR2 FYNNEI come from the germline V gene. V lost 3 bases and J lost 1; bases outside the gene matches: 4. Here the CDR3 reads CASSDLGTGQETQYF. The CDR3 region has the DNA TGTGCCAGCAGTGACCTCGGGACAGGCCAAGAGACCCAGTACTTC.

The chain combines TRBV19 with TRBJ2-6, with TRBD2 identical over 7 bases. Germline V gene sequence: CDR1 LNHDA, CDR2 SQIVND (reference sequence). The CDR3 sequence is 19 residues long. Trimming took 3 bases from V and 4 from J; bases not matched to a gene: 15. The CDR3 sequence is CASSILWAGTTAGANVLTF. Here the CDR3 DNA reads TGTGCCAGTAGTATTCTGTGGGCCGGGACTACAGCAGGGGCCAACGTCCTGACTTTC.

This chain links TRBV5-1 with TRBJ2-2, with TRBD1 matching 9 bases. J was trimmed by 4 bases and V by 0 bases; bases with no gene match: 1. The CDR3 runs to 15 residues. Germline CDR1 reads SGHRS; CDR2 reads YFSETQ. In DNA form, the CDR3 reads TGCGCCAGCAGCTTGGAGACAGGGGGCACCGGGGAGCTGTTTTTT. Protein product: CASSLETGGTGELFF.